These 13 T cell receptor beta chains were all obtained from the same sample, sequenced in a study of blood T cell repertoires in COVID-19. The repertoire was sequenced with immunoSEQ multiplex PCR; TCRdb's copy has only in-frame clones and lacks some. Of approximately 360,000 clones in the sample, around 92% are singletons; the top ten hold around 1.3%. Sample: peripheral blood. The source is a man aged 40-49 years with acute or convalescent COVID-19.

The rearrangement uses TRBV28 and TRBJ1-3, with D maybe TRBD1 (6 bases). The length of the CDR3 is 15 residues. V was clipped by 4 bases and J by 2 bases, with 12 bases between them. The germline V gene has CDR1 MDHEN and CDR2 SYDVKM. CDR3 DNA sequence: TGTGCCAGCAGTTCATTGACAGGAGCTGGAAACACCATATATTTT. The encoded protein is CASSSLTGAGNTIYF.

This rearrangement joins TRBV24-1 to TRBJ2-1, with 10 positions matching TRBD2. The CDR3 totals 13 residues. V was clipped by 5 bases and J by 10 bases; unmatched bases: 4. Germline V gene lookup returns CDR1 KGHDR and CDR2 SFDVKD. CDR3 nucleotide sequence: TGTGCCACCAGTGGAGGACTAGCGGAGGAGCAGTTCTTC. This sequence encodes CATSGGLAEEQFF.

This sequence joins TRBV27 and TRBJ2-7; 12 positions agree with TRBD2. CDR1 and CDR2 (germline): MNHEY, SMNVEV (reference sequence). There are 20 residues in the CDR3. The V gene end was trimmed by 5 bases and the J gene end by 1 base; junction bases not matched to a gene: 18. In nucleotides, the CDR3 is TGTGCCAGCAGTCGGGGTCCCGGACTAGCGGGAAAGGGATTTTCCTACGAGCAGTACTTC. Translation gives CASSRGPGLAGKGFSYEQYF.

This clone was seen once. The J gene is TRBJ1-1, the V gene TRBV18, with 8 nucleotides matching TRBD1. Germline V gene sequence: CDR1 KGHSH, CDR2 LQKENI. The ends lost 3 bases at V and 2 bases at J; junction bases unmatched: 5. There are 15 residues in the CDR3. The CDR3: CASSPAGGFNTEAFF. CDR3 sequence (DNA): TGTGCCAGCTCACCGGCAGGGGGCTTTAACACTGAAGCTTTCTTT.

The V call is TRBV6-5, the J call TRBJ2-2; tentatively, D is TRBD2 (5 bases). With 6 bases removed from V and 1 base from J, the gap between germline ends came to 9 bases. CDR3 length equals 14 residues. The germline gives CDR1 MNHEY, CDR2 SVGAGI. CDR3 nucleotide sequence: TGTGCCAGCAGGGGGAGCTTGAACACCGGGGAGCTGTTTTTT. This encodes CASRGSLNTGELFF.

V is TRBV2 and J is TRBJ2-1, with D perhaps TRBD2 (6 bases). Deletions cut 6 bases from V and 2 bases from J, with 14 bases between. Germline-derived CDR1 and CDR2 are SNHLY and FYNNEI. The CDR3 runs to 15 residues. The CDR3 DNA reads as TGTGCCAGCAGCGGGACTCCCGGAGCCTACAATGAGCAGTTCTTC. Protein product: CASSGTPGAYNEQFF.

This clone was observed a handful of times. The rearrangement uses TRBV5-1 and TRBJ1-6, with D uncertain. V was cut by 2 bases and J by 8 bases, with 11 bases left in between. Germline assignment: CDR1 SGHRS and CDR2 YFSETQ. The CDR3 covers 14 residues. CDR3 amino acids: CASSFGEGHSPLHF. For the CDR3, the DNA is TGCGCCAGCAGCTTCGGGGAAGGTCATTCACCCCTCCACTTT.

This clone was seen ten or more times. V gene TRBV6-4 combines with J gene TRBJ2-2, with D possibly being TRBD1 (5 bases). V was clipped by 2 bases and J by 4 bases, with 5 bases between them. The CDR3 covers 13 residues. Germline V gives CDR1 MRHNA, CDR2 SNTAGT. The DNA for the CDR3 is TGTGCCAGCAGTGACAGGGGCACCGGGGAGCTGTTTTTT. This sequence encodes CASSDRGTGELFF.

CDR3 protein: CSASRPSSSYNEQFF. The DNA of the CDR3 is TGCAGTGCTAGTCGACCCTCTAGCTCCTACAATGAGCAGTTCTTC. This chain uses TRBV20-1 with TRBJ2-1; D remains unclear. Trimming stripped 3 bases from V and 0 bases from J, with 12 bases between. This CDR3 spans 15 amino acids. Germline-derived CDR1 and CDR2 are DFQATT and SNEGSKA (reference sequence).

The genes are TRBV6-2 or TRBV6-3 and TRBJ2-3; no clear D. The V end lost 0 bases, the J end lost 7 bases, and 8 bases lay between the germline ends. Germline assignment: CDR1 MNHEY and CDR2 SVGEGT. The CDR3 extends over 13 amino acids. Written as DNA, the CDR3 is TGTGCCAGCAGTTACTCCTGGCGGAATACGCAGTATTTT. It encodes CASSYSWRNTQYF.

The rearrangement joins TRBV5-8 to TRBJ1-2; 8 bases are shared with TRBD1. V lost 4 bases to trimming and J lost 6 bases; unmatched junction nucleotides: 8. The CDR3 extends over 14 amino acids. Germline CDR1 SGHTS, CDR2 YDEGEE. CDR3: CASSVGQGSHGYTF. Written as DNA, the CDR3 is TGTGCCAGCAGCGTTGGACAGGGCAGTCATGGCTACACCTTC.

The CDR3 reads CASSLMQGFNEKLFF. The CDR3 DNA is TGTGCCAGCAGTTTAATGCAGGGCTTTAATGAAAAACTGTTTTTT. The chain uses TRBV28 and TRBJ1-4, with D possibly matching TRBD1 (5 bases). The CDR3 has 15 residues. Trimming took off 2 bases at V and 4 bases at J, with 11 bases between the two ends. The germline V gene encodes CDR1 MDHEN and CDR2 SYDVKM.

The chain recombines TRBV5-1 with TRBJ1-1; the D is unclear. This CDR3 is built from 13 residues. V dropped 4 bases and J dropped 1 base, with 8 bases sitting between them. Germline V gene sequence: CDR1 SGHRS, CDR2 YFSETQ. The CDR3 DNA is TGCGCCAGCAGCCCCGTGAGGAACACTGAAGCTTTCTTT. The encoded protein is CASSPVRNTEAFF.